These T cell receptor beta chains were read from a single sample in a study of persistence of HIV-infected CD4 T cells. Profiling relied on immunoSEQ multiplex PCR, and the TCRdb table lists in-frame clones only, not all of them. Of about 40,000 clones listed, about 80% are singletons. No antigen has been identified for these receptors. The sequencing here drew on CD4+ T cells sorted from PBMCs after approximately 19-hour stimulation, taken from a patient who received antiretroviral therapy. These receptor sequences come from an adult man with HIV who was CMV-seropositive. CDR3s include the opening cysteine and the closing phenylalanine or tryptophan. The D gene is left open where the match is weak. Size tells how often a clone was seen (once, few, many) or the class of an expanded clone, and some rows leave it out.

cdr3_length j_call clone_size v_call d_call cdr3_aa cdr3_nt
15 TRBJ2-7 . TRBV21-1 . CASSSQVENSSEQYF TGTGCCAGCAGCTCACAGGTCGAGAATTCCTCCGAGCAGTACTTC
15 TRBJ1-2 . TRBV14 TRBD1 CASSRLQGLNYGYTF TGTGCCAGCAGCCGCCTACAGGGGTTAAACTATGGCTACACCTTC
13 TRBJ1-2 once TRBV6-5 TRBD1 CAIGQGVNYGYTF TGTGCCATTGGACAGGGGGTTAACTATGGCTACACCTTC
15 TRBJ1-4 . TRBV4-3 . CASSQGRAGYEKLFF TGCGCCAGCAGCCAAGGTCGAGCTGGGTACGAAAAACTGTTTTTT
15 TRBJ2-1 . TRBV7-6 TRBD1 CASSKRTGIGNEQFF TGTGCCAGCAGCAAACGGACAGGGATCGGCAATGAGCAGTTCTTC
13 TRBJ1-1 . TRBV7-2 . CASSLVRGTEAFF TGTGCCAGCAGCTTAGTGCGGGGCACTGAAGCTTTCTTT
15 TRBJ2-1 . TRBV9 TRBD1 CASSVRTGWGNEQFF TGTGCCAGCAGCGTCCGGACAGGGTGGGGCAATGAGCAGTTCTTC
14 TRBJ2-3 . TRBV19 . CASSPLTSLDTQYF TGTGCCAGTAGTCCACTAACTAGTTTGGATACGCAGTATTTT
11 TRBJ2-1 . TRBV7-2 . CASSAHNEQFF TGTGCCAGCAGCGCCCACAATGAGCAGTTCTTC
13 TRBJ1-3 medium-sized TRBV5-6 . CASSFPAGNTIYF TGTGCCAGCAGCTTTCCAGCAGGAAACACCATATATTTT
15 TRBJ2-1 . TRBV19 TRBD1 CASSIRTGGQNEQFF TGTGCCAGTAGTATCCGGACAGGGGGCCAGAATGAGCAGTTCTTC
14 TRBJ1-6 . TRBV28 . CASSLSVNNSPLHF TGTGCCAGCAGTTTATCAGTGAATAATTCACCCCTCCACTTT
14 TRBJ1-2 medium-sized TRBV30 . CAWRRLLGGYGYTF TGTGCCTGGAGGCGGCTTCTAGGGGGCTATGGCTACACCTTC
15 TRBJ2-2 once TRBV5-4 . CASSLVGTTTGELFF TGTGCCAGCAGCTTGGTTGGGACAACGACCGGGGAGCTGTTTTTT
13 TRBJ1-1 . TRBV7-6 . CASSLVRATEAFF TGTGCCAGCAGCTTAGTAAGGGCGACTGAAGCTTTCTTT
13 TRBJ1-1 . TRBV5-5 . CASSLTVNTEAFF TGTGCCAGCAGCCTGACAGTGAACACTGAAGCTTTCTTT
14 TRBJ1-5 . TRBV7-2 . CASSYGAPNQPQHF TGTGCCAGCAGCTATGGGGCTCCCAATCAGCCCCAGCATTTT
14 TRBJ2-7 . TRBV5-6 . CASSFGQFTYEQYF TGTGCCAGCAGTTTCGGACAGTTCACCTACGAGCAGTACTTC
15 TRBJ1-5 few TRBV7-2 . CASSLVKGFNQPQHF TGTGCCAGCAGCTTAGTCAAGGGGTTCAATCAGCCCCAGCATTTT
10 TRBJ2-1 . TRBV10-2 . CATRWEVQFF TGCGCCACCAGGTGGGAGGTGCAGTTCTTC
15 TRBJ2-6 . TRBV7-9 . CASSLGGSGANVLTF TGTGCCAGCAGCTTAGGGGGTAGTGGGGCCAACGTCCTGACTTTC
16 TRBJ1-5 . TRBV7-8 TRBD1 CASSPYPGQGYQPQHF TGTGCCAGCAGCCCTTATCCCGGACAGGGCTATCAGCCCCAGCATTTT
13 TRBJ2-3 . TRBV2 . CATRADRTDTQYF TGTGCCACTCGGGCGGACCGCACAGATACGCAGTATTTT
16 TRBJ2-3 . TRBV5-1 TRBD2 CASSGVSGIYTDTQYF TGCGCCAGCAGCGGAGTCAGCGGGATCTACACAGATACGCAGTATTTT
16 TRBJ1-1 . TRBV19 . CASSPRGTLSNTEAFF TGTGCCAGTAGTCCCCGGGGGACACTATCCAACACTGAAGCTTTCTTT
10 TRBJ1-1 . TRBV29-1 . CSGGGLGAFF TGCAGCGGCGGGGGACTCGGTGCTTTCTTT
14 TRBJ1-2 . TRBV7-9 . CASSPTGWVAGYTF TGTGCCAGCAGCCCAACTGGATGGGTTGCTGGCTACACCTTC
14 TRBJ2-3 . TRBV19 . CASAAGFSTDTQYF TGTGCCAGTGCGGCGGGGTTTAGCACAGATACGCAGTATTTT
15 TRBJ2-7 . TRBV7-9 TRBD1 CASSLYRGQLDEQYF TGTGCCAGCAGCTTATACAGGGGGCAACTCGACGAGCAGTACTTC
11 TRBJ2-5 . TRBV24-1 . CATSAGETQYF TGTGCCACCAGTGCAGGCGAGACCCAGTACTTC
17 TRBJ1-2 . TRBV5-4 . CASSSPGADISRYGYTF TGTGCCAGCAGCTCCCCCGGGGCTGACATCTCCCGCTATGGCTACACCTTC
14 TRBJ2-1 . TRBV5-1 . CASSLRESYNEQFF TGCGCCAGCAGCTTAAGGGAGTCCTACAATGAGCAGTTCTTC
13 TRBJ1-6 . TRBV12-3/TRBV12-4 . CASSLERNSPLHF TGTGCCAGCAGTTTAGAAAGGAATTCACCCCTCCACTTT
13 TRBJ1-2 . TRBV6-6 . CASSRGQWYGYTF TGTGCCAGCAGTCGCGGACAGTGGTATGGCTACACCTTC